Presented here are 10 T cell receptor beta chains from one specimen sequenced in a study of blood T cell repertoires in COVID-19. Method: immunoSEQ multiplex PCR; TCRdb's copy keeps in-frame clones and lacks some. The sample contains approximately 72,000 clones, around nine tenths of which appear only once. The sample was peripheral blood. The receptor set was obtained from a woman aged 55-69 years with acute or convalescent COVID-19.

The rearrangement uses TRBV7-9 and TRBJ2-1; a weak D match, TRBD1 (6 bases). V gave up 2 bases and J gave up 7 bases, with 12 bases separating them. The CDR3 consists of 14 residues. Germline-derived CDR1 and CDR2 are SEHNR and FQNEAQ (reference sequence). CDR3: CASSLIARGNEQFF. DNA of the CDR3: TGTGCCAGCAGCTTAATAGCCAGGGGAAATGAGCAGTTCTTC. The entire variable domain, with the rest obtained from reference TRBV7-9 and TRBJ2-1, is as follows: DTGVSQNPRHKITKRGQNVTFRCDPISEHNRLYWYRQTLGQGPEFLTYFQNEAQLEKSRLLSDRFSAERPKGSFSTLEIQRTEQGDSAMYLCASSLIARGNEQFFGPGTRLTVL.

CDR3 loop: CASSEFGTYEQYF. The CDR3 DNA follows: TGTGCCAGCAGTGAATTTGGTACTTACGAGCAGTACTTC. The chain recombines TRBV25-1 with TRBJ2-7; D not certain. The CDR3 has 13 amino acids. Germline CDR1 reads MGHDK; CDR2 reads SYGVNS. The V end was cut by 1 base, the J end by 4 bases, with 8 bases between.

The chain employs TRBV10-3 and TRBJ1-3; 8 nucleotides line up with TRBD1. V lost 1 base, J lost 2 bases, and 7 bases stayed unmatched. From germline, CDR1 is ENHRY and CDR2 SYGVKD. This CDR3 has 17 residues. The CDR3 reads CAISEYVGRGPGNTIYF. Here the CDR3 DNA reads TGTGCCATCAGTGAGTATGTTGGCAGGGGGCCTGGAAACACCATATATTTT.

V gene TRBV7-3 combines with J gene TRBJ2-6; TRBD1 matches at 7 bases. Germline V gene data show CDR1 as SGHTA and CDR2 as FQGTGA. This CDR3 is built from 17 residues. With V trimmed by 1 base and J by 4 bases, 7 bases remained unmatched. The CDR3 region is CASSLITGAHGANVLTF. In nucleotides, the CDR3 is TGTGCCAGCAGCTTAATTACAGGGGCACACGGGGCCAACGTCCTGACTTTC.

In this sample, this clone is medium-sized (0.01 to 0.1%). The same CDR3 also results from other DNA sequences found in this sample. The chain employs TRBV27 and TRBJ1-1; the match to TRBD1 covers 7 bases. Trimming at V came to 0 bases and at J to 4 bases, leaving 5 bases not matched to a gene. CDR1 and CDR2 from the germline V gene are MNHEY and SMNVEV (reference sequence). The CDR3 runs 15 residues. The CDR3 sequence: CASSLSTGKSTEAFF. CDR3 in DNA: TGTGCCAGCAGTTTATCGACAGGGAAATCCACTGAAGCTTTCTTT.

This clone was found a few times. This rearrangement joins TRBV4-1 to TRBJ1-4, with unresolved D. V gave up 0 bases and J gave up 7 bases, with 18 bases separating them. The length of the CDR3 is 17 residues. Germline V gene data show CDR1 as MGHRA and CDR2 as YSYEKL. In DNA, the CDR3 is TGCGCCAGCAGCCAAGATAAAATGGGTTCGAGAGGTGAAAAACTGTTTTTT. This encodes CASSQDKMGSRGEKLFF.

V and J are TRBV9 and TRBJ2-5; D is possibly TRBD1 (6 bases). CDR1 SGDLS and CDR2 YYNGEE come from the germline V gene. The CDR3 spans 13 residues. The V and J ends lost 7 bases and 1 base respectively, with 11 bases between them. DNA of the CDR3: TGTGCCAGCCGCGGACAGTCCCAAGAGACCCAGTACTTC. Translated: CASRGQSQETQYF. Full variable domain (missing parts from reference TRBV9 and TRBJ2-5): DSGVTQTPKHLITATGQRVTLRCSPRSGDLSVYWYQQSLDQGLQFLIQYYNGEERAKGNILERFSAQQFPDLHSELNLSSLELGDSALYFCASRGQSQETQYFGPGTRLLVL.

The CDR3 DNA reads as TGTGCCACCAGCAGAGCCCCAGCGGGGGGTTTTCGTCGGTTCTTC. It specifies CATSRAPAGGFRRFF. The chain couples TRBV15 to TRBJ2-1; 9 bases fit TRBD2. The CDR3 totals 15 residues. The trim removed 1 base at V and 15 bases at J, leaving 13 bases unmatched. Germline-derived CDR1 and CDR2 are LNHNV and YYDKDF (reference sequence). The full variable domain, its missing parts supplied by reference TRBV15 and TRBJ2-1, is DAMVIQNPRYQVTQFGKPVTLSCSQTLNHNVMYWYQQKSSQAPKLLFHYYDKDFNNEADTPDNFQSRRPNTSFCFLDIRSPGLGDTAMYLCATSRAPAGGFRRFFGPGTRLTVL.

The chain links TRBV27 to TRBJ2-3, with no clear D. The CDR3 totals 13 residues. Germline V gives CDR1 MNHEY, CDR2 SMNVEV (reference sequence). Trimming shortened V by 4 bases and J by 6 bases, and 11 bases separated the two germline ends. This CDR3 is CASSSLGADTQYF. The CDR3 nucleotides read TGTGCCAGCAGTTCCCTCGGAGCGGATACGCAGTATTTT.

This clone was picked up one time. The gene calls are TRBV19 and TRBJ2-7, with no clear D. Germline lookup yields CDR1 LNHDA and CDR2 SQIVND (reference sequence). The CDR3 spans 12 residues. Trimming removed 4 bases at V and 6 bases at J, with 10 bases between. The CDR3 nucleotides are TGTGCCAGTAGTACCCGAGAGAGCGAGCAGTACTTC. This codes for CASSTRESEQYF.